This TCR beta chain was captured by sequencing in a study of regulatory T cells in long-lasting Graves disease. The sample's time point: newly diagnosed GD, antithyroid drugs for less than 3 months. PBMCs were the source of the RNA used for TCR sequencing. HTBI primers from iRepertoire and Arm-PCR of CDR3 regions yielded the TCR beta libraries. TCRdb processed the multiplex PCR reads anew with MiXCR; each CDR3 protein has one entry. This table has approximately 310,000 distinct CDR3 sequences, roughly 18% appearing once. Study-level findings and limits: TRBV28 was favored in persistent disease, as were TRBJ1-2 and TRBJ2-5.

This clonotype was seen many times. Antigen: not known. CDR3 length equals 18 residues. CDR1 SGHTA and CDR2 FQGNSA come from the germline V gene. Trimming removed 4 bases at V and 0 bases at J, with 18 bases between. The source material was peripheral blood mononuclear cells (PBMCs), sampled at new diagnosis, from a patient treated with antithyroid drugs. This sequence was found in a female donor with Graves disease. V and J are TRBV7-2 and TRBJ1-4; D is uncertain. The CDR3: CASSSPGTEPATNEKLFF. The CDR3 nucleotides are TGTGCCAGCAGCTCCCCGGGAACAGAGCCTGCAACTAATGAAAAACTGTTTTTT.